The 8 T cell receptor beta chains presented below share a single source sample, sequenced in a study of blood T cell repertoires in COVID-19. Method: immunoSEQ multiplex PCR; TCRdb's copy keeps in-frame clones and lacks some. The sample has fewer than 200,000 clones; 83% are singletons. Sequenced input: peripheral blood. The receptor set was obtained from a woman of 80 years or more with acute or convalescent COVID-19.

The chain recombines TRBV18 with TRBJ1-3, with D perhaps matching TRBD1 (5 bases). The V and J ends lost 8 bases and 0 bases respectively, with 20 bases between them. In germline, CDR1 is KGHSH, CDR2 LQKENI. The CDR3 is 17 amino acids. CDR3 coding DNA: TGTGCCAGCGGGACTATGTACGGACGCAGCTCTGGAAACACCATATATTTT. Its protein product is CASGTMYGRSSGNTIYF. Full variable domain (rest looked up from reference TRBV18 and TRBJ1-3): NAGVMQNPRHLVRRRGQEARLRCSPMKGHSHVYWYRQLPEEGLKFMVYLQKENIIDESGMPKERFSAEFPKEGPSILRIQQVVRGDSAAYFCASGTMYGRSSGNTIYFGEGSWLTVV.

The V gene is TRBV19, the J gene TRBJ1-3; TRBD1 might be the D (6 bases). In germline, CDR1 is LNHDA, CDR2 SQIVND (reference sequence). V was trimmed by 4 bases and J by 2 bases, leaving 12 bases between them. The CDR3 has 15 amino acids. The CDR3: CASSTSTGPGNTIYF. In DNA form, the CDR3 reads TGTGCCAGTAGTACCTCAACAGGGCCTGGAAACACCATATATTTT. The whole variable domain, filled in from reference TRBV19 and TRBJ1-3, reads DGGITQSPKYLFRKEGQNVTLSCEQNLNHDAMYWYRQDPGQGLRLIYYSQIVNDFQKGDIAEGYSVSREKKESFPLTVTSAQKNPTAFYLCASSTSTGPGNTIYFGEGSWLTVV.

The CDR3, as DNA: TGTGCCAGCAGCCCGGACAGAAGAAGGACTGAAGCTTTCTTT. Translation gives CASSPDRRRTEAFF. The V and J genes are TRBV5-4 and TRBJ1-1; weak D call: TRBD1 (6 bases). CDR3 length: 14 residues. Trimming shortened V by 4 bases and J by 5 bases, and 15 bases separated the two germline ends. CDR1 is SGHNT and CDR2 is YYREEE in the germline V gene (reference sequence).

The V and J genes are TRBV6-5 and TRBJ1-4; the D gene is possibly TRBD1 (6 bases). The CDR3 loop spans 15 amino acids. V was pared by 8 bases and J by 3 bases, with 16 bases between. From germline, CDR1 is MNHEY and CDR2 SVGAGI. The chain's CDR3 is CASGAGDRSNEKLFF. The CDR3 bases are TGTGCCAGCGGGGCAGGGGATCGTTCTAATGAAAAACTGTTTTTT.

In its sample, this clone was seen a few times. This sequence joins TRBV4-3 and TRBJ1-4; 9 bases map to TRBD1. This CDR3 comprises 14 residues. The trim removed 3 bases at V and 8 bases at J, leaving 4 bases unmatched. Germline assignment: CDR1 LGHNA and CDR2 YSLEER. The CDR3 protein is CASSQGQGREKLFF. CDR3 nucleotide sequence: TGCGCCAGCAGCCAGGGACAGGGTAGAGAAAAACTGTTTTTT.

The chain is built from TRBV11-3 and TRBJ2-3, with 8 bases fitting TRBD1. CDR3 length: 15 residues. Germline trimming cut 5 bases from V and 5 bases from J; bases unmatched to any gene: 9. Germline-derived CDR1 and CDR2 are SGHNT and YENEEA. The CDR3 region is CASSPRTGGQDTQYF. As DNA, the CDR3 is TGTGCCAGCAGCCCCCGAACAGGGGGTCAAGATACGCAGTATTTT.

This clone was seen only once. This specimen includes other DNA sequences encoding the same CDR3. The chain uses TRBV27 and TRBJ1-5, with TRBD1 as a possible D gene (5 bases). The CDR3 loop spans 16 amino acids. Germline V gives CDR1 MNHEY, CDR2 SMNVEV (reference sequence). V lost 2 bases, J lost 0 bases, and 11 bases lay in between. The DNA for the CDR3 is TGTGCCAGCAGTTTACGGGGGACCTATAGCAATCAGCCCCAGCATTTT. This codes for CASSLRGTYSNQPQHF.

Comment on this clone: The identical CDR3 is also encoded by other nucleotide sequences in the sample. In nucleotides, the CDR3 is TGCGCCAGCAGCCCGGGACAGGGCTACTACGAGCAGTACTTC. It is translated as CASSPGQGYYEQYF. This chain joins TRBV5-1 and TRBJ2-7; 9 nucleotides agree with TRBD1. V dropped 4 bases and J dropped 3; count of bases not matched to a gene: 5. Germline values: CDR1 SGHRS, CDR2 YFSETQ. The CDR3 length is 14 residues. The full variable domain, in which reference TRBV5-1 and TRBJ2-7 provide the parts outside the CDR3, is KAGVTQTPRYLIKTRGQQVTLSCSPISGHRSVSWYQQTPGQGLQFLFEYFSETQRNKGNFPGRFSGRQFSNSRSEMNVSTLELGDSALYLCASSPGQGYYEQYFGPGTRLTVT.